A selection of T cell receptor beta chains follows, all from one sample in a study of OX40 agonist ivuxolimab in advanced cancers. Sequencing was performed with immunoSEQ multiplex PCR; in TCRdb, only in-frame clones are kept and a portion is missing. Here the sample spans roughly 91,000 clones, about 96% being singletons. The sample consisted of CD4+ or CD8+ T cells sorted from blood, taken in a trial of the OX40 agonist ivuxolimab. The receptors here all came from an adult with an advanced solid tumor such as melanoma, head and neck, liver or kidney cancer. Both conserved end residues are part of each CDR3. Clone size is shown for a subset of rows, as once, few, many or a class of expanded clone.

CASRARTGQGYTF TRBV28 -
CATITGPLAADTQYF TRBV6-1 -
CASSSPDGGGYNEQFF TRBV27 -
CSARDSSYEQYF TRBV29-1 -
CASSVAGLGTEAFF TRBV9 -
CASSPGTGQGASPLHF TRBV27 -
CASSPRDRGLYGYTF TRBV7-9 -
CASSLYRGGEKLFF TRBV5-6 -
CASSIGPLNTGELFF TRBV19 -
CASRAQGWQETQYF TRBV2 -
CASSYRPGEQYF TRBV28 -
CASRGQVSYEQYF TRBV27 -
CASSLATGNTIYF TRBV11-3 -
CASSSSGRPPYEQYF TRBV7-8 -
CASSIVRTGTLEAFF TRBV19 -
CASKSGVGDTGELFF TRBV6-4 once
CASSLYRGSTGELFF TRBV28 once
CASSLSGSTDTQYF TRBV7-3 once
CASRPLDMNTEAFF TRBV5-1 -
CASSEGPSGRYEQYF TRBV2 once
CASSLAGVSNQPQHF TRBV27 -
CASSLEDRDPPTDTQYF TRBV7-2 -
CASSVGTATNEKLFF TRBV9 -
CASSLTLAGGNEQFF TRBV27 -
CASSESTGGAVEQFF TRBV10-1 once
CASSLGGGASNEQFF TRBV5-4 -
CASSQAGVGNTEAFF TRBV4-1 -
CSVEYGDRTTYEQYF TRBV29-1 -
CASSEGMSYTEAFF TRBV2 -
CASSSVVNTEAFF TRBV27 -
CASSPPDSYNEQFF TRBV11-2 -
CASSAMNTEAFF TRBV10-2 -
CASSYSGRGNYEQYF TRBV6-5 once
CASTDRGPDTQYF TRBV6-6 -
CASSLSTSGINEQFF TRBV5-6 -
CSVQRELTYEQYF TRBV29-1 -
CASSLGAAGNSYNEQFF TRBV7-6 once
CASSSTSPLHF TRBV7-6 -
CASSQVGLAGSEQYF TRBV4-2 -
CASSPTGTGVETQYF TRBV11-2 -
CASSLIGVGVDEQYF TRBV7-9 -